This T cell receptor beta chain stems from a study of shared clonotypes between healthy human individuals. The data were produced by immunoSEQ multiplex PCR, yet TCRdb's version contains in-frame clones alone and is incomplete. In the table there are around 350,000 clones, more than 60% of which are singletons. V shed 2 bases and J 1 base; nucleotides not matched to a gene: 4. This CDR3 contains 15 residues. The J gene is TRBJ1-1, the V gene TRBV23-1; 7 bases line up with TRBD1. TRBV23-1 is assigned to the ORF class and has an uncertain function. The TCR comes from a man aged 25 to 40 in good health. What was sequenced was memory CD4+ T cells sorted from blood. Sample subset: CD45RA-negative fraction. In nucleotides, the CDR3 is TGCGCCAGCAGTCAACTACAGGGGAGGAACACTGAAGCTTTCTTT. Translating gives CASSQLQGRNTEAFF.